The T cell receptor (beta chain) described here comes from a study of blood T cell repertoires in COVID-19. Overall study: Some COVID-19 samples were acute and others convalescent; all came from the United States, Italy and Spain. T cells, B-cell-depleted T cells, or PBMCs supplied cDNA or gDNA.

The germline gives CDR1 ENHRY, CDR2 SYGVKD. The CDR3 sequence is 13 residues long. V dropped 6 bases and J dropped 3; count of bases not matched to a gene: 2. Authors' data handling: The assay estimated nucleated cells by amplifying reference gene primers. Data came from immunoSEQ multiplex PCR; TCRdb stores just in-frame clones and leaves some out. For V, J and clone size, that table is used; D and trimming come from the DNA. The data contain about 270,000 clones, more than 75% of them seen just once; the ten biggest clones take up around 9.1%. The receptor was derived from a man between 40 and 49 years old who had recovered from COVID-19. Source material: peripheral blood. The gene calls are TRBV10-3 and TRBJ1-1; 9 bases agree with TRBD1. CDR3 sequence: CAIRDRGDTEAFF. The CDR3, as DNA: TGTGCCATCAGAGACAGGGGGGACACTGAAGCTTTCTTT.